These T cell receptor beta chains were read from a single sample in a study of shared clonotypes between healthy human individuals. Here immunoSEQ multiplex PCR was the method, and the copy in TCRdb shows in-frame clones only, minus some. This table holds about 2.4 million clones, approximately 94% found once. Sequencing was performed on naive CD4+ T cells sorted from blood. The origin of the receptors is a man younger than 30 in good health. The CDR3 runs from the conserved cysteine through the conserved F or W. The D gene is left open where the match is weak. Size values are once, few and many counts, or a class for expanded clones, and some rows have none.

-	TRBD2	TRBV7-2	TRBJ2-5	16	TGTGCCAGCAGCCCACAACTAGCGGGAGAGGATAAGACCCAGTACTTC	CASSPQLAGEDKTQYF
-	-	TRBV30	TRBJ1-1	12	TGTGCCTGGACCGCCACCGGGGAGGGGCACTCCTTT	CAWTATGEGHSF
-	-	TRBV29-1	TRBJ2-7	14	TGCAGCGTTGTTTGGATCCCCGGTTCCTACGAGCAGTACTTC	CSVVWIPGSYEQYF
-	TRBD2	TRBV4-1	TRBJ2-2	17	TGCGCCAGCAGCCAATTCGCGGGGGGGCCTAACACCGGGGAGCTGTTTTTT	CASSQFAGGPNTGELFF
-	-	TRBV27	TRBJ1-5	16	TGTGCCAGCAGTTGGCGAACAGGAATCGGGAATCAGCCCCAGCATTTT	CASSWRTGIGNQPQHF
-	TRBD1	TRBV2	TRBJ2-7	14	TGTGCCAGCCGAGGACAGGTCAGCTCCTACGAGCAGTACTTC	CASRGQVSSYEQYF
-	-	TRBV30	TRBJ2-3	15	TGTGCCTGGAGGAAGGCAGGGGGGAGCACAGATACGCAGTATTTT	CAWRKAGGSTDTQYF
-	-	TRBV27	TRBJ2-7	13	TGTGCCACCCGGAAACTGAGCTCCTACGAGCAGTACTTC	CATRKLSSYEQYF
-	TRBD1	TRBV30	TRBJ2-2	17	TGTGCCTGGAGTGTCCTTCCCGGGACAGGGAACACCGGGGAGCTGTTTTTT	CAWSVLPGTGNTGELFF
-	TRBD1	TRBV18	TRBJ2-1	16	TGTGCCAGCTCACCTATTAGGGGACAGGAGTACAATGAGCAGTTCTTC	CASSPIRGQEYNEQFF
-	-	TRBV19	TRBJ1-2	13	TGTGCCAGTAGTATTCGGGGGGCGTCGGGCTACACCTTC	CASSIRGASGYTF
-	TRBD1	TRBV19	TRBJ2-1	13	TGTGCCAGTAGTACCATCCAGGGGGTTGAGCAGTTCTTC	CASSTIQGVEQFF
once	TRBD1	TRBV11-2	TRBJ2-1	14	TGTGCCAGCAGCCGCGACAGGGGGCACCGAGAGCAGTTCTTC	CASSRDRGHREQFF
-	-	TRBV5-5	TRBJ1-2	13	TGTGCCAGCAGCTTGGCAGGCAATTACGGCTACACCTTC	CASSLAGNYGYTF
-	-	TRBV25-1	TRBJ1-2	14	TGTGCCAGCAGTACCAGAACGCGTAACTATGGCTACACCTTC	CASSTRTRNYGYTF
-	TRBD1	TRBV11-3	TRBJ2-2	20	TGTGCCAGCAGCTTCACCCAGTGGGCGGGACAGGGAAAGCACACCGGGGAGCTGTTTTTT	CASSFTQWAGQGKHTGELFF
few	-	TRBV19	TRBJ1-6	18	TGTGCCAGTAGTATGGGCTCGTCGGGATGGGGAAAAAATTCACCCCTCCACTTT	CASSMGSSGWGKNSPLHF
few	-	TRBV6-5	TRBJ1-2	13	TGTGCCAGCAGTTACTCGGGGTTTAATGGCTACACCTTC	CASSYSGFNGYTF
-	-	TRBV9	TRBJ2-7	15	TGTGCCAGCAGCGTAGGGGACACCGTCTCCTACGAGCAGTACTTC	CASSVGDTVSYEQYF
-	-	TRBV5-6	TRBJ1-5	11	TGTGCCAGCAAGAAGAATCAGCCCCAGCATTTT	CASKKNQPQHF
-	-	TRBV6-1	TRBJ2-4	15	TGTGCCAGCAGTGGCTTGCAGGGGTCCAAAAACATTCAGTACTTC	CASSGLQGSKNIQYF
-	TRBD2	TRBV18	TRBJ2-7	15	TGTGCCAGCTCCCGGACTAGCGGGATCGATCAAGAGCAGTACTTC	CASSRTSGIDQEQYF
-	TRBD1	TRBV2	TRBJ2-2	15	TGTGCCAGCAGCGCGGACAGGGGCAACACCGGGGAGCTGTTTTTT	CASSADRGNTGELFF
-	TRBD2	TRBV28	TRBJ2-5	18	TGTGCCAGCAGTTTAGCGGGAGGGGGGGATACCTACCAAGAGACCCAGTACTTC	CASSLAGGGDTYQETQYF
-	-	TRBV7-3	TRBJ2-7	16	TGTGCCAGCAGATTAATAGCGCGAATTTCTACCTACGAGCAGTACTTC	CASRLIARISTYEQYF
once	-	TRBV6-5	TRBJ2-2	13	TGTGCCAGCAGGGAGGGGGGCTCCGGGGAGCTGTTTTTT	CASREGGSGELFF
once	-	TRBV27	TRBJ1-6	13	TGTGCCAGCAGGATGGGGTTAAATTCACCCCTCCACTTT	CASRMGLNSPLHF
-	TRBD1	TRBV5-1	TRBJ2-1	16	TGCGCCAGCAGCCTGTACTTGGACAGGGGGGACAATGAGCAGTTCTTC	CASSLYLDRGDNEQFF
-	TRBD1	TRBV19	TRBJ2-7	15	TGTGCCAGTAGTATAGTAGAGGACAGGGCGTACGAGCAGTACTTC	CASSIVEDRAYEQYF
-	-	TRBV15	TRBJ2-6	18	TGTGCCACCAGCAGAGACTGGACGAGTAGGTCTGGGGCCAACGTCCTGACTTTC	CATSRDWTSRSGANVLTF
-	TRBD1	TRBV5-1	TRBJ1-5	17	TGCGCCAGCAGCCTTACCGGGACAGGGGGAAGCAATCAGCCCCAGCATTTT	CASSLTGTGGSNQPQHF
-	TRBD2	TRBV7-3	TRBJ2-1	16	TGTGCCAGCAGCCCCAGCGGGGTGAGCTCCTACAATGAGCAGTTCTTC	CASSPSGVSSYNEQFF
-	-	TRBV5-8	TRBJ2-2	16	TGTGCCATCCGAGGCACTCGAGTCGCGAACACCGGGGAGCTGTTTTTT	CAIRGTRVANTGELFF
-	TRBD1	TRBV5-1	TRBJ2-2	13	TGCGCCAGCACGTCAGACAGGGGTAGGGAGCTGTTTTTT	CASTSDRGRELFF
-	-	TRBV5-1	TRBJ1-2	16	TGCGCCAGCAGCTCGTCTGGGCGGGCGCTTAACTATGGCTACACCTTC	CASSSSGRALNYGYTF
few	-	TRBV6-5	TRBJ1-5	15	TGTGCCAGCAGTCGCCTGGGCAATAGCAATCAGCCCCAGCATTTT	CASSRLGNSNQPQHF
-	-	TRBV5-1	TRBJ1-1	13	TGCGCCAGCAGCTTGGTATCGGGGCTCGAAGCTTTCTTT	CASSLVSGLEAFF
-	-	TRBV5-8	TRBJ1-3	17	TGTGCCAGCAGCCGACCCAGTATCTATGGTTCTGGAAACACCATATATTTT	CASSRPSIYGSGNTIYF
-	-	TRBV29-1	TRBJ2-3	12	TGCAGCGTTGAAGCAGGCACAGATACGCAGTATTTT	CSVEAGTDTQYF
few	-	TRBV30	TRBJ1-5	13	TGTGCCTGGAACCCGCGGGAGAATCAGCCCCAGCATTTT	CAWNPRENQPQHF
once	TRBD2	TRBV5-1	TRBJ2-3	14	TGCGCCAGCAGCTTTAGCGGGGGTCAAGATACGCAGTATTTT	CASSFSGGQDTQYF
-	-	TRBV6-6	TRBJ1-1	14	TGTGCCAGCCTGAGGGAGGGCCGGCACACTGAAGCTTTCTTT	CASLREGRHTEAFF
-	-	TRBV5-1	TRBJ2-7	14	TGCGCCAGCAGCCCGAGGACTACCCTCAGCGAGCAGTACTTC	CASSPRTTLSEQYF
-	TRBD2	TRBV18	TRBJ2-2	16	TGTGCCAGCTCACCTAGCGGGGTTCCGAACACCGGGGAGCTGTTTTTT	CASSPSGVPNTGELFF
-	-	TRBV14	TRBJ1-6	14	TGTGCCAGCAGCCAAGTCGGGGCAAATTCACCCCTCCACTTT	CASSQVGANSPLHF